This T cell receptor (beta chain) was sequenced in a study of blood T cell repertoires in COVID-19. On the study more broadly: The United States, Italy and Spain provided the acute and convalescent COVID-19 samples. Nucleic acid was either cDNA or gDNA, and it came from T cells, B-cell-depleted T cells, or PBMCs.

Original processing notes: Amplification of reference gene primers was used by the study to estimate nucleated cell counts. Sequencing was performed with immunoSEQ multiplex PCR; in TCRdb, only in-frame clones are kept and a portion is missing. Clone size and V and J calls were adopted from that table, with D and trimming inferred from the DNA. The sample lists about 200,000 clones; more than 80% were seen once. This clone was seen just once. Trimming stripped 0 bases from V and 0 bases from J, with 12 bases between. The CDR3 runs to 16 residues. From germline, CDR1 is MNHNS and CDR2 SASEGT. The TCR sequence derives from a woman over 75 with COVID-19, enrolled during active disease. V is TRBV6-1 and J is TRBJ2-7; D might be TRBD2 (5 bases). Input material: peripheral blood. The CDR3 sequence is CASSEAWTASSYEQYF. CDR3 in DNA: TGTGCCAGCAGTGAAGCGTGGACTGCTAGCTCCTACGAGCAGTACTTC.